Included here is one T cell receptor beta chain sequence, with context. This sample was included in a study of blood T cell repertoires in COVID-19. At the level of the study: PBMCs, B-cell-depleted T cells, or T cells were the source of the cDNA or gDNA that made up the material.

V lost 6 bases and J 8 bases, leaving 16 bases between the germline ends. Germline V gene sequence: CDR1 MNHEY, CDR2 SMNVEV (reference sequence). The CDR3 is 13 residues long. Data came from immunoSEQ multiplex PCR; TCRdb stores just in-frame clones and leaves some out. The sample consists of approximately 140,000 clones, under 80% of them appearing once. The J gene is TRBJ1-2, the V gene TRBV27; D remains unclear. The sequence came from a man aged 80 or over with acute or convalescent COVID-19. Sequences were obtained from peripheral blood. The CDR3 sequence: CASRRSGLQGYTF. The CDR3 nucleotides read TGTGCCAGCAGAAGGAGCGGGTTACAGGGCTACACCTTC.